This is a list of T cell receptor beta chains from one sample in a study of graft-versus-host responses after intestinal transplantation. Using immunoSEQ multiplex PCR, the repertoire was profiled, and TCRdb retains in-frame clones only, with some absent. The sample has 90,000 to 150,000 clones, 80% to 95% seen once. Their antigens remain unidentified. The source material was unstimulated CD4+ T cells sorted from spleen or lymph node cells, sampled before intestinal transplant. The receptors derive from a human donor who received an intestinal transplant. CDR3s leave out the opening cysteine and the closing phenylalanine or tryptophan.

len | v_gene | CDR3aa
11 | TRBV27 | ASWGFSYNEQF
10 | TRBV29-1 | SVVVGNQPQH
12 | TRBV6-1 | ASSPGQRLSEQF
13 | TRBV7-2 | ASSLILATYNEQF
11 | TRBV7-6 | ASSLRQGSEQF
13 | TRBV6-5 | ASSPGQGDWQPQH
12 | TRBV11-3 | ASSFTGGSSEQF
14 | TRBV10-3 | AISELPAGGPGEQY
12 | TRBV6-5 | ASSYDRANEKLF
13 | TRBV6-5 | ASSFSRRTNYGYT
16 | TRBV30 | AWSILQGQGVSNTEAF
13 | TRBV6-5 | ASSSPGTGNTWAF
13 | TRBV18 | ASSPPATTNEKLF
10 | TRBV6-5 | ASRLRAGGYT
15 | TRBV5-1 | ASSPKSRTSGYNEQF
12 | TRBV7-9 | ASSSTLTVNEQY
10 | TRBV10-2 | ASSQGQGIEH
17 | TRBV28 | ASRALQDEGNNRLWEQY
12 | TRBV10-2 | ASSTVNREQPQH
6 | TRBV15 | AWDEQF
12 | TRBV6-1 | ASSEIGGPYEQY
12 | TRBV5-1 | ASSLFPGNTEAF
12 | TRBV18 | ASSRAGSTGELF
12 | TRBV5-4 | ASSIQGINEKLF
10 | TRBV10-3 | AISWDRNEQY
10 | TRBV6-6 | ASSYGDQPQH
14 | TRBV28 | ASSFSLAGAENTIY
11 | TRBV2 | ASKVGPNYGYT
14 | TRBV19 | ASSIVLRGSYNEQF
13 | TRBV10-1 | ASSEARGLSGEQF
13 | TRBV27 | ASSRTGFSYNEQF
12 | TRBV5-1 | ASRIQGIGDTQY
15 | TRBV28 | ASSLAGGGQGHYEQY
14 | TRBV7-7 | ASSLAPSGGNNEQF
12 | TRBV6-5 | ASSYRRDNYGYT
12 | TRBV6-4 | ASKTASGSHEQY
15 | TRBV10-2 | ASRGGLAGEKAYEQY
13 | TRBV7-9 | ASSSPSQGIAEAF
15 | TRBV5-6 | ASSLAGLAGGTDTQY
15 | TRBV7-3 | ASSLTNGGGITGELF
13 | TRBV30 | AWDPGGGNYNEQF
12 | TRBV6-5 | ASSYSTRIYEQY
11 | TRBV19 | ASSPGYTGELF
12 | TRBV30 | AWSGSAVTDTQY
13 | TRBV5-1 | ASSLPGAHNEKLF
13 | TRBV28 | ASSLSGESTDTQY
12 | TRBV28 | ASRDMVAGEVQF
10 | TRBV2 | ASSRDLNEQF
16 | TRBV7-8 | ASSLVARTSGFTDTQY
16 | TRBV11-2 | ASSTRTSSSSSSYEQY
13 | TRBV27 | ASSLSPGQAYEQY
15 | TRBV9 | ASSVGHGTAGYNEQF
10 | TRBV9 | ASSSSSYEQY
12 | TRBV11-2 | ASSLAGQGAEAF
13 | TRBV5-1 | ASSLNRGGTYEQY
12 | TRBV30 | AWIPEEGDTEAF
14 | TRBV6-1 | ASSEAGLAGRGEQF
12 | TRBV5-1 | ASSADRARDTIY
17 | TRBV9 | ASSPGVGLGDQGAGELF